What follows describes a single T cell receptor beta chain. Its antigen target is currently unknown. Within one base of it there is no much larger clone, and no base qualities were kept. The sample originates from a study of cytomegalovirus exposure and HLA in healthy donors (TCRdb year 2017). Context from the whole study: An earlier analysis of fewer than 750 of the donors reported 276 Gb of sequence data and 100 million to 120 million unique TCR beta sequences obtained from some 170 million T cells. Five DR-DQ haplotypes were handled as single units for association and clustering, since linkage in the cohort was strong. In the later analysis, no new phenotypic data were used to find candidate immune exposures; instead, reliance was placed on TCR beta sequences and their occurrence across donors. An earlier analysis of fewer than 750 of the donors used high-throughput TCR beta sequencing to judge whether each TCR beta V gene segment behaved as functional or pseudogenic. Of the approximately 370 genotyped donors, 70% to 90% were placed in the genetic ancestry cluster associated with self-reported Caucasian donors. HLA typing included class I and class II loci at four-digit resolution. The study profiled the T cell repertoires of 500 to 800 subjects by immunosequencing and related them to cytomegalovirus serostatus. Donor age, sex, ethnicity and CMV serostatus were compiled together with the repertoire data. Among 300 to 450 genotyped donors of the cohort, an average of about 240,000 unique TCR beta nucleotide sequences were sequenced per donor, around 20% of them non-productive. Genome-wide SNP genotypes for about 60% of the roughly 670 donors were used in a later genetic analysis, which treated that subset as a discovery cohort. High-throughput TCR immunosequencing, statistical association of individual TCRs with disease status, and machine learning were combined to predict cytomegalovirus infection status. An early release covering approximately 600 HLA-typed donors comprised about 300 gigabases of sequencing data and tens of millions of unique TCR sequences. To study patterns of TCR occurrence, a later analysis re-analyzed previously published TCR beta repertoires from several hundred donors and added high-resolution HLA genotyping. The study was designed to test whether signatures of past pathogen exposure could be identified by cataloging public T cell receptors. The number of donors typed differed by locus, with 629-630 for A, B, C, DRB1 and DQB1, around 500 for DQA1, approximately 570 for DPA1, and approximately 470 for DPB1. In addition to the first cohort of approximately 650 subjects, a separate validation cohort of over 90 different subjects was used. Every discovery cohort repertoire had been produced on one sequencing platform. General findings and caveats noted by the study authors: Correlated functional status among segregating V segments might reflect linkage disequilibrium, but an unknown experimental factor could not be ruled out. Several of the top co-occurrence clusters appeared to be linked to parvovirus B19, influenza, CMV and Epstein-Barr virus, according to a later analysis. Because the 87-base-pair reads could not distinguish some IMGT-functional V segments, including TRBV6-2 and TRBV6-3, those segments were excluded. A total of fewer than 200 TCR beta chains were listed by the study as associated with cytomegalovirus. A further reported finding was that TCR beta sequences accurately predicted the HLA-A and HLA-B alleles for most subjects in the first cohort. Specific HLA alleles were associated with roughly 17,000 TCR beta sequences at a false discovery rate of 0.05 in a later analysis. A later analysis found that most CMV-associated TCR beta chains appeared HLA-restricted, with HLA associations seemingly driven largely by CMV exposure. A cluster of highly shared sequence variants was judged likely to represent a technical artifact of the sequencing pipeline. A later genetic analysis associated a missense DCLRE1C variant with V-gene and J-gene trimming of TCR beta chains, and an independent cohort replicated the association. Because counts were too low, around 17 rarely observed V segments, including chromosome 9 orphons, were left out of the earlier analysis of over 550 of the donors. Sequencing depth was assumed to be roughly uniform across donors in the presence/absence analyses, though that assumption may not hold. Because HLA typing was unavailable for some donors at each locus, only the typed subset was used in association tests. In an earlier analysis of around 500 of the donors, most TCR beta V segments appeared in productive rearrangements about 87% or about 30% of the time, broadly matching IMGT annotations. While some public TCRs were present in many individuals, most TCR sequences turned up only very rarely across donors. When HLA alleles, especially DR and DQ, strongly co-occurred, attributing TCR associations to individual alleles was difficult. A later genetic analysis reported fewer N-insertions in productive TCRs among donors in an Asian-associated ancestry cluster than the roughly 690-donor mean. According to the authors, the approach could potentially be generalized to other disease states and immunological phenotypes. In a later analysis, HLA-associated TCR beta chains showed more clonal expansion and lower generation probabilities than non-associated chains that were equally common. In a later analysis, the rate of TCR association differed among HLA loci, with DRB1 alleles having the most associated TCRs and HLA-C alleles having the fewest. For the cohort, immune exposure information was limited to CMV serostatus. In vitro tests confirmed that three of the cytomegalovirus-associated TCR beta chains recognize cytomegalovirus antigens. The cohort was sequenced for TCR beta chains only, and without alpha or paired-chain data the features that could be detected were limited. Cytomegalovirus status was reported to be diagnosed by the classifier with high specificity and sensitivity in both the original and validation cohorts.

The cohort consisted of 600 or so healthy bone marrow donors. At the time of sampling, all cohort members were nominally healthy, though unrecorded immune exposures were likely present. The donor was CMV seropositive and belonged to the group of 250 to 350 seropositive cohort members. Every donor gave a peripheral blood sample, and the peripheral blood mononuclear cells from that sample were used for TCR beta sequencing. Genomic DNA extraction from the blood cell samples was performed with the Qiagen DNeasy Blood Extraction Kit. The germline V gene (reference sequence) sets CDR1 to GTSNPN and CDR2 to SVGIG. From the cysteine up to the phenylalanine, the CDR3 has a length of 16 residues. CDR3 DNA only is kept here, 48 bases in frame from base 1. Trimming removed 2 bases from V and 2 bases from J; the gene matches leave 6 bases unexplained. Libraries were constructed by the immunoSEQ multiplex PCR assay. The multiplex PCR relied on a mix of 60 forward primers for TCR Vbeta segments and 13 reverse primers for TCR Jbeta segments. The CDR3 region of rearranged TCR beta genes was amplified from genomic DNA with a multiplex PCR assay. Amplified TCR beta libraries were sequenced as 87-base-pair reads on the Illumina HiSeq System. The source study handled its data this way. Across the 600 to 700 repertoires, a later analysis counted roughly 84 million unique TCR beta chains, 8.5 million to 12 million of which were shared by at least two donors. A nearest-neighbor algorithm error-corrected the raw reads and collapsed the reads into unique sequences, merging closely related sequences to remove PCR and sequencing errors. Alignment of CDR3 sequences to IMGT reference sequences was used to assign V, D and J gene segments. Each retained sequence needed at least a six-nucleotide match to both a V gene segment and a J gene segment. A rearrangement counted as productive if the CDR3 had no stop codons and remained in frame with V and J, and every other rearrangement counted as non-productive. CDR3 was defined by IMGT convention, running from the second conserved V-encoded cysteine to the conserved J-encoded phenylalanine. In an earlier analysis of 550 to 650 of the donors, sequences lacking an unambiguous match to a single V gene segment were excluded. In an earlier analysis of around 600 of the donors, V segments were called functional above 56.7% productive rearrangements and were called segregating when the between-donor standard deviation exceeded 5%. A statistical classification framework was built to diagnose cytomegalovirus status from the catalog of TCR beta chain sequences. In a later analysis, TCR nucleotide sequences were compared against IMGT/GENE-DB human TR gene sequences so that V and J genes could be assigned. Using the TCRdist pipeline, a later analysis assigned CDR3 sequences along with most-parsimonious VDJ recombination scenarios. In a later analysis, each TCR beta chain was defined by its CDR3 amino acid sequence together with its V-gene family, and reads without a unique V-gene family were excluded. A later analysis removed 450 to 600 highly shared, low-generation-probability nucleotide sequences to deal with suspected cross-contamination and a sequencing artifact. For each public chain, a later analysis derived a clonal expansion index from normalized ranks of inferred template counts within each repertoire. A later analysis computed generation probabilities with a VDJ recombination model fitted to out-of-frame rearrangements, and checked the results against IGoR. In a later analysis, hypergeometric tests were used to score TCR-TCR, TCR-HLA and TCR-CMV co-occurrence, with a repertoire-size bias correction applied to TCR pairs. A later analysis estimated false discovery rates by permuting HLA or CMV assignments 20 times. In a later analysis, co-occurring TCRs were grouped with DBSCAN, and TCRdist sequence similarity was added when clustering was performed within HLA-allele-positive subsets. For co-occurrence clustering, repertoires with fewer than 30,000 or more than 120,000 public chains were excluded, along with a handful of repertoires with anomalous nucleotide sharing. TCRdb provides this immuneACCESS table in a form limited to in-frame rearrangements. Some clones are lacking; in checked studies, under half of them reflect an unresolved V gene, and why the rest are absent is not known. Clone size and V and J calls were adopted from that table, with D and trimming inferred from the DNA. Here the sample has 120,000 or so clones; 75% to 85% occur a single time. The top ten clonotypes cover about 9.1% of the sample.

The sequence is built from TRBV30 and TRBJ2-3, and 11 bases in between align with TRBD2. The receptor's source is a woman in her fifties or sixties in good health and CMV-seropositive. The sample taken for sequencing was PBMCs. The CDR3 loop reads CAWSPPGLADTDTQYF. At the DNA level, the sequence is TGTGCCTGGAGTCCCCCGGGACTAGCGGACACAGATACGCAGTATTTT.